This entry lists 17 T cell receptor beta chains sequenced from one sample in a study of OX40 agonist ivuxolimab in advanced cancers. TCRdb keeps only in-frame clones here, not all; method: immunoSEQ multiplex PCR. The table records approximately 66,000 clones, 85% of them present only once. Sequenced material: CD4+ or CD8+ T cells sorted from blood, taken in a trial of the OX40 agonist ivuxolimab. Receptors originate from an adult with an advanced solid tumor such as melanoma, head and neck, liver or kidney cancer.

V and J are TRBV27 and TRBJ2-7; 8 nucleotides align to TRBD1. The CDR3 is made up of 11 amino acids. Germline loops: CDR1 MNHEY, CDR2 SMNVEV (reference sequence). J was trimmed by 6 bases and V by 8 bases; bases with no gene match: 3. The CDR3 coding sequence is TGTGCCAGCGGAACAGGGGGCGAGCAGTACTTC. Amino acids: CASGTGGEQYF.

The chain uses TRBV4-1 and TRBJ2-5; D remains unclear. The V end was cut by 0 bases, the J end by 7 bases, with 12 bases between. This CDR3 region has 14 residues. Germline CDR1 is MGHRA and CDR2 is YSYEKL. This CDR3 is CASSQEYSKGTQYF. The CDR3 coding sequence is TGCGCCAGCAGCCAAGAGTATTCCAAAGGGACCCAGTACTTC.

This rearrangement joins TRBV7-2 to TRBJ2-7, with 8 bases fitting TRBD2. Germline V gene data show CDR1 as SGHTA and CDR2 as FQGNSA. The CDR3 runs to 14 residues. J gave up 7 bases and V 1 base, and 6 bases lay outside the gene matches. CDR3 DNA: TGTGCCAGCAGCTTAGTGCTAGCGGGTGATGAGCAGTACTTC. It encodes CASSLVLAGDEQYF.

This sequence joins TRBV2 and TRBJ1-1; D is uncertain. The CDR3 length is 11 residues. V lost 6 bases and J 6 bases, leaving 8 bases between the germline ends. CDR1 is SNHLY, CDR2 FYNNEI, per germline. This CDR3 is CASRTVAEAFF. Here the CDR3 DNA reads TGTGCCAGCAGAACGGTGGCTGAAGCTTTCTTT.

This clone was counted a single time. The chain recombines TRBV2 with TRBJ2-7; the match to TRBD1 covers 9 bases. V shed 6 bases and J 13 bases; nucleotides not matched to a gene: 22. The CDR3 is made up of 16 amino acids. Germline V CDR1 and CDR2: SNHLY, FYNNEI. The CDR3 coding sequence is TGTGCCAGCAGCCGCCCGGGACAGGGATCCTCTTATCAATCCTACTTC. Its translation: CASSRPGQGSSYQSYF.

The chain uses TRBV28 and TRBJ2-7, with 8 nucleotides matching TRBD2. Trimming took 5 bases from V and 2 from J; bases not matched to a gene: 5. The germline V gene has CDR1 MDHEN and CDR2 SYDVKM. This CDR3 has 14 amino acids. CDR3 nucleotide sequence: TGTGCCAGCAGTCCCCCGGGGGGGCCCTACGAGCAGTACTTC. Translation: CASSPPGGPYEQYF.

This clone was recorded a few times. V is TRBV4-1 and J is TRBJ1-6; maybe TRBD1 (6 bases). Germline CDR1 MGHRA, CDR2 YSYEKL. CDR3 length equals 16 residues. Trimming shortened V by 1 base and J by 10 bases, and 17 bases separated the two germline ends. In DNA, the CDR3 is TGCGCCAGCAGCCAAGGGGGTGGAAGGGACAACTCACCCCTCCACTTT. It encodes CASSQGGGRDNSPLHF.

Remarks on this clone: The junction does not match germline at one end; this may be a read error. The chain combines TRBV7-7 with TRBJ2-5; tentative D call: TRBD1 (6 bases). The CDR3 has 15 residues. Germline lookup yields CDR1 SSHAT and CDR2 FNYEAQ (reference sequence). CDR3 in amino acids: CASSPQGNTRETQYF. CDR3 coding DNA: TGTGCTAGCAGCCCACAGGGAAACACTCGGGAGACCCAGTACTTC. The whole variable domain, remainder taken from reference TRBV7-7 and TRBJ2-5, is GAGVSQSPRYKVTKRGQDVTLRCDPISSHATLYWYQQALGQGPEFLTYFNYEAQPDKSGLPSDRFSAERPEGSISTLTIQRTEQRDSAMYRCASSPQGNTRETQYFGPGTRLLVL.

The CDR3 DNA sequence: TGTGCCAGCAGCCGACAGACAGCGACGAACACTGAAGCTTTCTTT. Its protein is CASSRQTATNTEAFF. The rearrangement links TRBV6-5 to TRBJ1-1, with TRBD1 as a possible D gene (5 bases). V was trimmed by 6 bases and J by 1 base, leaving 15 bases between them. Germline CDR1 is MNHEY and CDR2 is SVGAGI. The length of the CDR3 is 15 residues.

This clone occurred a few times. The chain carries TRBV15 and TRBJ2-1, with D hard to call. The CDR3 is 17 amino acids. Germline lookup yields CDR1 LNHNV and CDR2 YYDKDF (reference sequence). V lost 0 bases and J 0 bases, leaving 12 bases between the germline ends. CDR3 nucleotide sequence: TGTGCCACCAGCAGAGAGCAGCGAAGGAGCTCCTACAATGAGCAGTTCTTC. It specifies CATSREQRRSSYNEQFF.

The genes are TRBV10-3 and TRBJ1-2; 9 nucleotides agree with TRBD1. The CDR3 covers 15 residues. J lost 4 bases, V lost 3 bases, and 6 bases had no gene match. Germline CDR1 ENHRY, CDR2 SYGVKD. This chain's CDR3 is CAISDQGTGTYGYTF. The CDR3 coding sequence is TGTGCCATCAGTGATCAGGGGACAGGGACCTATGGCTACACCTTC.

This clone was counted once. V usage is TRBV2 and J usage is TRBJ2-4, with D tentatively TRBD1 (5 bases). Germline V gene sequence: CDR1 SNHLY, CDR2 FYNNEI. This CDR3 has 14 amino acids. The V gene lost 1 base and the J gene lost 9 bases, with 13 bases spanning the gap. The DNA for the CDR3 is TGTGCCAGCAGTGAAGGGGGCAGGGCCAGCATTCAGTACTTC. This encodes CASSEGGRASIQYF.

The V call is TRBV10-3, the J call TRBJ1-6; D possibly corresponds to TRBD1 (6 bases). Germline V CDR1 and CDR2: ENHRY, SYGVKD. CDR3 length equals 15 residues. The germline V and J ends were trimmed by 6 bases and 7 bases, with 16 bases remaining between them. The CDR3 region is CAISLAGTPNSPLHF. The CDR3 DNA reads as TGTGCCATCAGCCTGGCGGGGACACCCAATTCACCCCTCCACTTT.

The chain joins TRBV5-4 to TRBJ2-2; no clear D. Trimming removed 0 bases from V and 0 bases from J, with 3 bases in between. The CDR3 is 14 amino acids. Looked up from germline, CDR1 is SGHNT and CDR2 is YYREEE (reference sequence). The DNA for the CDR3 is TGTGCCAGCAGCTTGGGGACGAACACCGGGGAGCTGTTTTTT. Protein product: CASSLGTNTGELFF.

This chain uses TRBV11-3 with TRBJ2-3, with 10 bases fitting TRBD1. V trimming: 4 bases; J trimming: 2 bases; junction bases outside the gene matches: 3. The germline gives CDR1 SGHNT, CDR2 YENEEA. The CDR3 loop spans 15 amino acids. CDR3 in DNA: TGTGCCAGCAGCTCGGACAGGGGGAACACAGATACGCAGTATTTT. This gives the protein CASSSDRGNTDTQYF.

This sequence joins TRBV15 and TRBJ2-3, with a tentative D call TRBD2 (6 bases). There are 15 residues in the CDR3. The V end was cut by 0 bases, the J end by 6 bases, with 13 bases between. CDR1 is LNHNV and CDR2 is YYDKDF in the germline V gene (reference sequence). The CDR3 DNA is TGTGCCACCAGCAGAGATCCTGCTAGCGATGATACGCAGTATTTT. Protein: CATSRDPASDDTQYF.

The V gene is TRBV12-2, the J gene TRBJ1-3. TRBV12-2 is classified as a pseudogene. The CDR3 sequence is 20 residues long. For the CDR3, the DNA is TGTGCAAGTCGCCATACTCCGGGACAGCGGGACGCTCCCTCTGGAAACACCATATATTTT. It specifies CASRHTPGQRDAPSGNTIYF.